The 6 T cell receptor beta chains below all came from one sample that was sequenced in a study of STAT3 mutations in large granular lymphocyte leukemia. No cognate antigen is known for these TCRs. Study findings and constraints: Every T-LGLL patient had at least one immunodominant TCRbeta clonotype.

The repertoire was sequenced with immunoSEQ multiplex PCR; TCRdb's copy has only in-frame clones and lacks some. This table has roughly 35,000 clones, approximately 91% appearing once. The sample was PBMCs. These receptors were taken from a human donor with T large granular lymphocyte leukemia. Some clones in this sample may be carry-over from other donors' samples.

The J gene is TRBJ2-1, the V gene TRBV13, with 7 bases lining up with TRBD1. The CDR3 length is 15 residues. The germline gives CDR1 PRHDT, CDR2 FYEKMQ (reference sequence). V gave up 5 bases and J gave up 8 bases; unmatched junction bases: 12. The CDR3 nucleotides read TGTGCCAGCAGCCAAGACAGGGCGAGCCGGGATGAGCAGTTCTTC. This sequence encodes CASSQDRASRDEQFF.

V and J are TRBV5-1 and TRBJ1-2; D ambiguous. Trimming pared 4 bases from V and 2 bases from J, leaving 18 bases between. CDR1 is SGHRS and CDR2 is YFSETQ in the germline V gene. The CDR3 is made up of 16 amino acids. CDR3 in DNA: TGCGCCAGCAGCCCCGGACTTTCGCGTCCCAACTATGGCTACACCTTC. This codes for CASSPGLSRPNYGYTF.

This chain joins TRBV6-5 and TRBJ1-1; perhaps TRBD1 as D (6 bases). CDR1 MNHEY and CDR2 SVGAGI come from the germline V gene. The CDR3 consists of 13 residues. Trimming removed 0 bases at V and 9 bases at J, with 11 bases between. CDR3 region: CASSYSDSYQAFF. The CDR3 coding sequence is TGTGCCAGCAGTTACTCGGACAGTTACCAAGCTTTCTTT.

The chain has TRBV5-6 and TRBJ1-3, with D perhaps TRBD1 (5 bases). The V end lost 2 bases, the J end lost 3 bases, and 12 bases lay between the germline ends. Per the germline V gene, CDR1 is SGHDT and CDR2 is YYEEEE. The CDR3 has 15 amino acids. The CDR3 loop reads CASSFWGLGGNTIYF. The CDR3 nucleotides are TGTGCCAGCAGCTTTTGGGGGTTAGGTGGAAACACCATATATTTT.

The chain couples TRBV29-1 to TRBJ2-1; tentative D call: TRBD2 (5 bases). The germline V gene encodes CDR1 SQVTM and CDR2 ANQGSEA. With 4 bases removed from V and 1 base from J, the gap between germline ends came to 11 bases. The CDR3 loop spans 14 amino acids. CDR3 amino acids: CSVGRWESYNEQFF. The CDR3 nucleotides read TGCAGCGTTGGGCGGTGGGAGTCCTACAATGAGCAGTTCTTC.

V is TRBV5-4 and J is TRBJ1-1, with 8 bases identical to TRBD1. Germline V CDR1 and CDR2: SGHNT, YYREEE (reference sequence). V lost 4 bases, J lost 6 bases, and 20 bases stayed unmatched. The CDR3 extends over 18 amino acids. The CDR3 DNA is TGTGCCAGCAGCATAATACGGGGGAGTGGACAGGGAAGTCCTGAAGCTTTCTTT. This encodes CASSIIRGSGQGSPEAFF.